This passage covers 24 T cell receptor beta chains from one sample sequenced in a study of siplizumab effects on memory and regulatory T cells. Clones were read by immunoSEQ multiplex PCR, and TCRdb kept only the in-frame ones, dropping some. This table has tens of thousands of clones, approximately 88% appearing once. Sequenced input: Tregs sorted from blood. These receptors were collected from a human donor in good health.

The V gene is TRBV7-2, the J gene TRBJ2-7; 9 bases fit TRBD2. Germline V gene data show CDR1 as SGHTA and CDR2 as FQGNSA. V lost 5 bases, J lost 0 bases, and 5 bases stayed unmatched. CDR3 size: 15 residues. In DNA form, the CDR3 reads TGTGCCAGCAGCGGCGGGGGGGCCTTCTCCTACGAGCAGTACTTC. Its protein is CASSGGGAFSYEQYF.

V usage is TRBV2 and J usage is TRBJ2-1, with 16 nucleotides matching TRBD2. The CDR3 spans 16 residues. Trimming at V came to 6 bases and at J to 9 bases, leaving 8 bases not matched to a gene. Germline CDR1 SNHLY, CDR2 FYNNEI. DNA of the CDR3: TGTGCCAGCAGACCGGGACTAGCGGGGGGGCAGGGTGAGCAGTTCTTC. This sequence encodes CASRPGLAGGQGEQFF. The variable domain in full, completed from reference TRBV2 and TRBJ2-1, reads EPEVTQTPSHQVTQMGQEVILRCVPISNHLYFYWYRQILGQKVEFLVSFYNNEISEKSEIFDDQFSVERPDGSNFTLKIRSTKLEDSAMYFCASRPGLAGGQGEQFFGPGTRLTVL.

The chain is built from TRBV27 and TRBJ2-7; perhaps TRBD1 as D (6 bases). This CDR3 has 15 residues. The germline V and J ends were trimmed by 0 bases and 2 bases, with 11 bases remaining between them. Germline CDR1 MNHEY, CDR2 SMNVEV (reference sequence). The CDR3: CASSLSGGATYEQYF. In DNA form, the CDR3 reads TGTGCCAGCAGTTTATCTGGGGGCGCGACCTACGAGCAGTACTTC.

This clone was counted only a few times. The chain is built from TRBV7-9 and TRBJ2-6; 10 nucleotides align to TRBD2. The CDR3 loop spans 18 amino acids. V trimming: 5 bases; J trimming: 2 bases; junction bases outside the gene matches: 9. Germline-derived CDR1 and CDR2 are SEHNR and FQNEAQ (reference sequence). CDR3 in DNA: TGTGCCAGCAGCGCGGGACTAGCGATCGGGCCTGGGGCCAACGTCCTGACTTTC. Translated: CASSAGLAIGPGANVLTF.

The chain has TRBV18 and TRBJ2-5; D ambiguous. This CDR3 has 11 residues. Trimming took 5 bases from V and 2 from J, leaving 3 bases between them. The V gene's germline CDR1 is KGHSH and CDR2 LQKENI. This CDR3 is CASSEQETQYF. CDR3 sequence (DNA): TGTGCCAGCTCAGAGCAAGAGACCCAGTACTTC.

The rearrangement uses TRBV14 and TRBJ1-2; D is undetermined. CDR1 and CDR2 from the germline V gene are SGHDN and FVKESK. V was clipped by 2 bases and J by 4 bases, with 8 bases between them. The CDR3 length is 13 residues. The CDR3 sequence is CASSQLVGYGYTF. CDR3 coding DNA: TGTGCCAGCAGCCAACTTGTTGGCTATGGCTACACCTTC.

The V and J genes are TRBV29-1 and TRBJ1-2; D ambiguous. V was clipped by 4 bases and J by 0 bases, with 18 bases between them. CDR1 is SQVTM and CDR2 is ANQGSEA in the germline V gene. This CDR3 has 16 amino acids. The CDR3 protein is CSVVQISEAANYGYTF. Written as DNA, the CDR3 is TGCAGCGTTGTGCAAATCAGCGAGGCCGCTAACTATGGCTACACCTTC.

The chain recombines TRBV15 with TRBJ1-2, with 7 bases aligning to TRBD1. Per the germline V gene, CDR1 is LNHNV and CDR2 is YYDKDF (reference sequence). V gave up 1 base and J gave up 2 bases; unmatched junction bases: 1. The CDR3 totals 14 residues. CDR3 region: CATSRGDRNYGYTF. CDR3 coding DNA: TGTGCCACCAGCAGAGGGGACAGAAACTATGGCTACACCTTC.

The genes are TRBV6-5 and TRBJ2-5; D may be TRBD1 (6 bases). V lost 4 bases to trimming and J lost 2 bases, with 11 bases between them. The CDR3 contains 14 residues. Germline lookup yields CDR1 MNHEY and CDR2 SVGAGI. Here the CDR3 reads CASSSQGQQETQYF. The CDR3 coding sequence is TGTGCCAGCAGTTCCCAAGGACAGCAAGAGACCCAGTACTTC.

This CDR3 reads CASSRDPTDTQYF. CDR3 DNA sequence: TGTGCCAGCAGCCGGGACCCAACAGATACGCAGTATTTT. The chain carries TRBV7-3 and TRBJ2-3; D tentatively reads TRBD1 or TRBD2 (5 bases each). V was clipped by 5 bases and J by 3 bases, with 9 bases between them. This CDR3 is built from 13 residues. Germline assignment: CDR1 SGHTA and CDR2 FQGTGA. The full variable domain, completed using reference TRBV7-3 and TRBJ2-3, is GAGVSQTPSNKVTEKGKYVELRCDPISGHTALYWYRQSLGQGPEFLIYFQGTGAADDSGLPNDRFFAVRPEGSVSTLKIQRTERGDSAVYLCASSRDPTDTQYFGPGTRLTVL.

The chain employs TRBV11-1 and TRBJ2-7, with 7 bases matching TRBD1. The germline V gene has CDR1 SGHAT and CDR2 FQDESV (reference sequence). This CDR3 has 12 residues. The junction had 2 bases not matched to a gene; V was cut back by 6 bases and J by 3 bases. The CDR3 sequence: CASRGTDYEQYF. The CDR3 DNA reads TGTGCCAGCAGGGGGACAGACTACGAGCAGTACTTC.

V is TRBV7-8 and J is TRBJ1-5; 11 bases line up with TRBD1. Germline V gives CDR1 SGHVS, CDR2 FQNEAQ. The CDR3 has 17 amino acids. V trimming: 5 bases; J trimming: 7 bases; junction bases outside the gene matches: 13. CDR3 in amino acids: CASSGNRDRGFRQPQHF. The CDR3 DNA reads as TGTGCCAGCAGCGGAAACCGGGACAGGGGGTTTCGGCAGCCCCAGCATTTT.

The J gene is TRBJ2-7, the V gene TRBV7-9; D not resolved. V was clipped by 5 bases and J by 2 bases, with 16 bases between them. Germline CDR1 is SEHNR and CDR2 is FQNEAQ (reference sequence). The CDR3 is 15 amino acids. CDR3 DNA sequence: TGTGCCAGCAGCCAATGGTCCCCCGCAACCTACGAGCAGTACTTC. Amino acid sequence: CASSQWSPATYEQYF.

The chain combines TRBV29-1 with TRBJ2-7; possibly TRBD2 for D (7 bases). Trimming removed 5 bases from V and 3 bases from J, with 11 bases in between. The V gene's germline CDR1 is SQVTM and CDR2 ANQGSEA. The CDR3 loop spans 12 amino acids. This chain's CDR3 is CSVWGGYYEQYF. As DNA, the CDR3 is TGCAGCGTTTGGGGGGGCTACTACGAGCAGTACTTC.

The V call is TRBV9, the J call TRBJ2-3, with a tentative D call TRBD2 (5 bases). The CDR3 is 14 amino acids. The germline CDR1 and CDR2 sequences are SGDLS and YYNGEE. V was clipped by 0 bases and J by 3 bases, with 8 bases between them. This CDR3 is CASSVERGTDTQYF. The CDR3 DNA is TGTGCCAGCAGCGTAGAGCGCGGGACAGATACGCAGTATTTT.

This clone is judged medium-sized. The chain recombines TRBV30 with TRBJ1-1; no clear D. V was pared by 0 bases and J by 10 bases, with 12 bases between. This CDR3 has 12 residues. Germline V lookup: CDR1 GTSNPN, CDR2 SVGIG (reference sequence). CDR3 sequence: CAWSVPRVRAFF. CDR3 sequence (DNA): TGTGCCTGGAGTGTACCAAGGGTGAGAGCTTTCTTT.

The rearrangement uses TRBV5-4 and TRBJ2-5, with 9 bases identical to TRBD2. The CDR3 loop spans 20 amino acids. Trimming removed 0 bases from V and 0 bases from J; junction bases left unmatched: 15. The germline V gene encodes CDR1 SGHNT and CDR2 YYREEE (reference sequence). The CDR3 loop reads CASSLGGAGGISLNQETQYF. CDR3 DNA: TGTGCCAGCAGCTTGGGGGGAGCGGGGGGCATTTCCTTAAACCAAGAGACCCAGTACTTC.

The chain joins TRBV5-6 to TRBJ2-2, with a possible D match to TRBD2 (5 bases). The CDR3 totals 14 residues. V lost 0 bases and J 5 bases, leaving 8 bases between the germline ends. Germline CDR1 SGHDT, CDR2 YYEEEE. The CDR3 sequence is CASSLVSATGELFF. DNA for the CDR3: TGTGCCAGCAGCTTGGTTAGCGCGACCGGGGAGCTGTTTTTT.

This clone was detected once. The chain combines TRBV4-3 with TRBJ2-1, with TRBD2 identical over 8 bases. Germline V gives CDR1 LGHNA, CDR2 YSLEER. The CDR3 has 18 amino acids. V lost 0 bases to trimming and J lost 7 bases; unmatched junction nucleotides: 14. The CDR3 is CASSQDGQGTRGKNEQFF. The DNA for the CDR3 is TGCGCCAGCAGCCAAGATGGTCAAGGGACTAGAGGCAAAAATGAGCAGTTCTTC.

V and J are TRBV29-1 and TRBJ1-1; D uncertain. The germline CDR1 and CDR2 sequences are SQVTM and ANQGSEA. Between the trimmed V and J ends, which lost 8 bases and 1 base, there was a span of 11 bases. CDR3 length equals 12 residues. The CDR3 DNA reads TGCAGCTGGGCCTGGGAGAACACTGAAGCTTTCTTT. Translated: CSWAWENTEAFF. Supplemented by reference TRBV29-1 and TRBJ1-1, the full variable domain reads SAVISQKPSRDICQRGTSLTIQCQVDSQVTMMFWYRQQPGQSLTLIATANQGSEATYESGFVIDKFPISRPNLTFSTLTVSNMSPEDSSIYLCSWAWENTEAFFGQGTRLTVV.

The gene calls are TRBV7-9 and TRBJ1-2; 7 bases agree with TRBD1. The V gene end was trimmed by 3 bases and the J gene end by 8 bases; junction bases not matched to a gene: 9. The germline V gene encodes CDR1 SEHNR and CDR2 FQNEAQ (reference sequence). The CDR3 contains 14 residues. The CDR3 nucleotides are TGTGCCAGCAGCTTCACAGGGGCGGTAAAAGGCTACACCTTC. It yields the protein CASSFTGAVKGYTF.

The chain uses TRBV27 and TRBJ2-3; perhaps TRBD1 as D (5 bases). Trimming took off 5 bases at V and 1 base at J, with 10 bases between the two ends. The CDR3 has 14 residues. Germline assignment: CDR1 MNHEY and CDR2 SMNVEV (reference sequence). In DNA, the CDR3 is TGTGCCAGCAGTGAGACAGACCGCACAGATACGCAGTATTTT. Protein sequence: CASSETDRTDTQYF.

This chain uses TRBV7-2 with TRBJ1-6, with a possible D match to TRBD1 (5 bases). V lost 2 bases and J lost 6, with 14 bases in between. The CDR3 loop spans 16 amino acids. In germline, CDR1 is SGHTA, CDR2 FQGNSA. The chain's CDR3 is CASSLHPPGTNSPLHF. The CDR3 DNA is TGTGCCAGCAGCTTACACCCGCCAGGGACTAATTCACCCCTCCACTTT.

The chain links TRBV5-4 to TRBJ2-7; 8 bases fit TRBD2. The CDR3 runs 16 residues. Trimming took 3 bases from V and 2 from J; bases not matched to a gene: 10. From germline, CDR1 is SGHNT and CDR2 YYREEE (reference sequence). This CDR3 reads CASSWGGGGLTYEQYF. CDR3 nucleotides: TGTGCCAGCAGCTGGGGCGGCGGGGGGCTTACCTACGAGCAGTACTTC.